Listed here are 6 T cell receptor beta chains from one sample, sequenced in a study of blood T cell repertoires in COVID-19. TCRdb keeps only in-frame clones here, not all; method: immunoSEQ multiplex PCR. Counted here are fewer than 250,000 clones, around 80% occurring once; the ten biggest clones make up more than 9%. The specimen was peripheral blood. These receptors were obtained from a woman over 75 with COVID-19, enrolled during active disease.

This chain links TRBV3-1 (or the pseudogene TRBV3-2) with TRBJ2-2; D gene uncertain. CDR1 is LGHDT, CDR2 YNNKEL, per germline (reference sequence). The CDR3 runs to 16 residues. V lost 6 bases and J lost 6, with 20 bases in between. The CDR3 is CASSTIGPRGSGELFF. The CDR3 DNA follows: TGTGCCAGCAGTACGATAGGCCCACGCGGTTCCGGGGAGCTGTTTTTT.

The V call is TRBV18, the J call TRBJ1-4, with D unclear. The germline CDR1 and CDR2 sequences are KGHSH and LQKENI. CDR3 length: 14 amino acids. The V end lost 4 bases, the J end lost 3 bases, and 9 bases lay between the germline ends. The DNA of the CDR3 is TGTGCCAGCTCACTGCGGGAATCTAATGAAAAACTGTTTTTT. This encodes CASSLRESNEKLFF.

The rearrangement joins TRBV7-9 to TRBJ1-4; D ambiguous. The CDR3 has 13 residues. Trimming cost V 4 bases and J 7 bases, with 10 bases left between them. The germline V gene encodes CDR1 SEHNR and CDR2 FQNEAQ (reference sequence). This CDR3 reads CASSSVYGEKLFF. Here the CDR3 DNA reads TGTGCCAGCAGCTCGGTGTATGGTGAAAAACTGTTTTTT. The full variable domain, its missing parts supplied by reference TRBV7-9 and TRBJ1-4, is DTGVSQNPRHKITKRGQNVTFRCDPISEHNRLYWYRQTLGQGPEFLTYFQNEAQLEKSRLLSDRFSAERPKGSFSTLEIQRTEQGDSAMYLCASSSVYGEKLFFGSGTQLSVL.

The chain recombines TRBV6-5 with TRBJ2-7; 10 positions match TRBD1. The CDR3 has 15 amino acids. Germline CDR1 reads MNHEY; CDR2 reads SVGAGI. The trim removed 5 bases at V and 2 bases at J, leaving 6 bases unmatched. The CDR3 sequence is CASSRTGQGTYEQYF. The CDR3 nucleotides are TGTGCCAGCAGTCGTACGGGACAGGGGACCTACGAGCAGTACTTC.

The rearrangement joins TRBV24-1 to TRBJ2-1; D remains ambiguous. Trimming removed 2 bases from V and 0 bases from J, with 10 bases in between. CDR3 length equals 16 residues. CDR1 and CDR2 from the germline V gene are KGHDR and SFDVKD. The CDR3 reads CATSDSDSSSYNEQFF. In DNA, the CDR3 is TGTGCCACCAGTGATTCCGACTCGAGCTCCTACAATGAGCAGTTCTTC.

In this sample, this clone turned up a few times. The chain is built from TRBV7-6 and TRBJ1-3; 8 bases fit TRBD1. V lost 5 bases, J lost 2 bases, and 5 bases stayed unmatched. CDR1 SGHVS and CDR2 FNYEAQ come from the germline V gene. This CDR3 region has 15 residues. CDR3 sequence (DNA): TGTGCCAGCAGCAAATTACAGGGGGCTGGAAACACCATATATTTT. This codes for CASSKLQGAGNTIYF.